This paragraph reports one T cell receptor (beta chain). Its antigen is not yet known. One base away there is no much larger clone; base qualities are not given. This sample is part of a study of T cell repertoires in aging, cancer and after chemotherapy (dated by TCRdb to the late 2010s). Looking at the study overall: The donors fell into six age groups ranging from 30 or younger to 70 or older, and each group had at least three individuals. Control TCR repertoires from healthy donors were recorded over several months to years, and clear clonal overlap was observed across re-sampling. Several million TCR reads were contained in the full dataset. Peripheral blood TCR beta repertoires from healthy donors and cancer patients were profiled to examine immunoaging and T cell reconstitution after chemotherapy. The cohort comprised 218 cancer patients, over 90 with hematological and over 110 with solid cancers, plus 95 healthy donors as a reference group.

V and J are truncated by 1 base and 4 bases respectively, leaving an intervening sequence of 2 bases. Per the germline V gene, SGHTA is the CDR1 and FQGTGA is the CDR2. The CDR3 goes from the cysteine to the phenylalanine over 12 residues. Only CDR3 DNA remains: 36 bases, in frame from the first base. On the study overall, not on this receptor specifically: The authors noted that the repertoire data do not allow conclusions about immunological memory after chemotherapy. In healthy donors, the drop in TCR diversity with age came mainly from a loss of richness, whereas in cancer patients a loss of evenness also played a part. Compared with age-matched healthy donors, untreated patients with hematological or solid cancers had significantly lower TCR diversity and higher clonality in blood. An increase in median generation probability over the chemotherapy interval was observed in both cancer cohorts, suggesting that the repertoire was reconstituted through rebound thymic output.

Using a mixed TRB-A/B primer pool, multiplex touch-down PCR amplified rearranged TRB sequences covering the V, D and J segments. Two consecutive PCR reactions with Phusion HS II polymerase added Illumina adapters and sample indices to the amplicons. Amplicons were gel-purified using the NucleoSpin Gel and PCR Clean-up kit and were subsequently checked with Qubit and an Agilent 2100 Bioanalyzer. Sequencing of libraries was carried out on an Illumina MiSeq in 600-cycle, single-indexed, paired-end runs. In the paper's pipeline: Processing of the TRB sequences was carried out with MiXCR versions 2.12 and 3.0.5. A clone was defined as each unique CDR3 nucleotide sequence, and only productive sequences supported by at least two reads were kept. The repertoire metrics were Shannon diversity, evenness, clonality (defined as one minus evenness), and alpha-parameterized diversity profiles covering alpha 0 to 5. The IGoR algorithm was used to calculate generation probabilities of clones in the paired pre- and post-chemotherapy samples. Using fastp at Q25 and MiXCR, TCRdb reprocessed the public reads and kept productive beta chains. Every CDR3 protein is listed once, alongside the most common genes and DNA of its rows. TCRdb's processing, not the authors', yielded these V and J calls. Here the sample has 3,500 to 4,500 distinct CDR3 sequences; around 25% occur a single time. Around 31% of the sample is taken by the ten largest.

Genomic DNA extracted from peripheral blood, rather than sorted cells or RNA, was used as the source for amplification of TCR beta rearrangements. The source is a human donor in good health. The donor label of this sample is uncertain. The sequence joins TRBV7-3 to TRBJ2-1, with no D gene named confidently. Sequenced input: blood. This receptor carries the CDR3 CASSLNYNEQFF. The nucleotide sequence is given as TGTGCCAGCAGCTTAAATTACAATGAGCAGTTCTTC.